The source of this T cell receptor beta chain is a study of technical replicates of blood from a few donors. The CDR3 covers 15 residues. Trimming took off 5 bases at V and 4 bases at J, with 15 bases between the two ends. The germline V gene encodes CDR1 SGHAT and CDR2 FQDESV (reference sequence). Clones were sequenced by immunoSEQ multiplex PCR, and TCRdb holds only the in-frame ones, with some missing. The sample has over 10,000 clones; almost 95% are singletons. Input material: PBMCs. The chain uses TRBV11-1 and TRBJ2-1, with D tentatively TRBD1 (5 bases). The TCR originated in a human donor in good health. The CDR3 here is CASSTAGNSYNEQFF. The CDR3 DNA sequence: TGTGCCAGCAGCACAGCAGGGAATTCATACAATGAGCAGTTCTTC.